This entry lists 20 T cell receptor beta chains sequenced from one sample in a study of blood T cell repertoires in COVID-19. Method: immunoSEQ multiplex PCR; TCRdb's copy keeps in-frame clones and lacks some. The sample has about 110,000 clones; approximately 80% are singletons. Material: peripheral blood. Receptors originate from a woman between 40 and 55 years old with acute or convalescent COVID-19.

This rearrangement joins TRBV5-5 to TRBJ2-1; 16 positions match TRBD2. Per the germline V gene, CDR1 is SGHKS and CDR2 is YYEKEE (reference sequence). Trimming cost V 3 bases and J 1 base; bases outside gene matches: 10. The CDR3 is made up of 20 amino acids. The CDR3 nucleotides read TGTGCCAGCAGCTCCGGTGGGACTAGCGGGGGGGCAGGTTCCTACAATGAGCAGTTCTTC. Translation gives CASSSGGTSGGAGSYNEQFF. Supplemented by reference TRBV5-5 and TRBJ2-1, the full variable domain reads DAGVTQSPTHLIKTRGQQVTLRCSPISGHKSVSWYQQVLGQGPQFIFQYYEKEERGRGNFPDRFSARQFPNYSSELNVNALLLGDSALYLCASSSGGTSGGAGSYNEQFFGPGTRLTVL.

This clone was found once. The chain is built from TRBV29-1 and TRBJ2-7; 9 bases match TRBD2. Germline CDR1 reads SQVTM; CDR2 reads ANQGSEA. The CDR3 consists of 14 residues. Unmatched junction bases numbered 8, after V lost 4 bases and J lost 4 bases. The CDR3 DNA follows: TGCAGCGTTGTGGAGCGGGGGGTCCTTTACGAGCAGTACTTC. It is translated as CSVVERGVLYEQYF.

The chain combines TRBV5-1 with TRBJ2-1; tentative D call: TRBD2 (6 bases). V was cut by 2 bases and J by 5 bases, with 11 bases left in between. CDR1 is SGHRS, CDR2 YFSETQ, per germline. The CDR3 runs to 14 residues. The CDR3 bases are TGCGCCAGCAGCTTAACTAGCCTTAACAATGAGCAGTTCTTC. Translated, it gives CASSLTSLNNEQFF.

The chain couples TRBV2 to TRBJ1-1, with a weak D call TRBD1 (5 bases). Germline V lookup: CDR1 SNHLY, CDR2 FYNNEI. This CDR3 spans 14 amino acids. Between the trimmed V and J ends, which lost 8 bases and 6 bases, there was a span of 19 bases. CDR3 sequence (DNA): TGTGCCAGCCTCCCGGGGGGGTCCGCACCTGAAGCTTTCTTT. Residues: CASLPGGSAPEAFF. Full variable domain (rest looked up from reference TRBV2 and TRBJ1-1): EPEVTQTPSHQVTQMGQEVILRCVPISNHLYFYWYRQILGQKVEFLVSFYNNEISEKSEIFDDQFSVERPDGSNFTLKIRSTKLEDSAMYFCASLPGGSAPEAFFGQGTRLTVV.

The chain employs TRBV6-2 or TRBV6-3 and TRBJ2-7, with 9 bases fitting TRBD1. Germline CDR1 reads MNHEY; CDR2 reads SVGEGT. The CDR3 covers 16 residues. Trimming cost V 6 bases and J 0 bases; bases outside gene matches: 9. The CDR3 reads CASSPTGGLSSYEQYF. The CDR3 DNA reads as TGTGCCAGCAGCCCTACAGGGGGCTTGAGCTCCTACGAGCAGTACTTC.

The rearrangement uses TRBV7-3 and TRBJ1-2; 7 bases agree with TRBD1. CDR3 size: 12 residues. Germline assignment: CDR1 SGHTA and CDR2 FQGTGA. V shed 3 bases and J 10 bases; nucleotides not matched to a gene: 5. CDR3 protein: CASSLEGQTYTF. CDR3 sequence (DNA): TGTGCCAGCAGCTTGGAGGGACAGACCTACACCTTC.

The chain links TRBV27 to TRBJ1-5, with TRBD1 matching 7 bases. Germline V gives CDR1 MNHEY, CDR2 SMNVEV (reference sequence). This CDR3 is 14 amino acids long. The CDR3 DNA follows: TGTGCTACCCAGGAGGGGGCTGGCAATCAGCCCCAGCATTTT. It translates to CATQEGAGNQPQHF.

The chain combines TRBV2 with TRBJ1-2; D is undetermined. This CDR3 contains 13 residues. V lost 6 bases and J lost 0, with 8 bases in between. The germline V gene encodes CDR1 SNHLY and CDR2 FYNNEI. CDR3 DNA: TGTGCCAGCAGCTTTACTCCTAACTATGGCTACACCTTC. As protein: CASSFTPNYGYTF.

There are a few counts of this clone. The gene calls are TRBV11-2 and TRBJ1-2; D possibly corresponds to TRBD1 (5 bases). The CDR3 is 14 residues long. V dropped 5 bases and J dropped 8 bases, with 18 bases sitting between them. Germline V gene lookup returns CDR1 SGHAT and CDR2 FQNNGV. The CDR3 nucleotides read TGTGCCAGCAGCCCGGGCACAGGATCATGGGGCTACACCTTC. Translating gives CASSPGTGSWGYTF.

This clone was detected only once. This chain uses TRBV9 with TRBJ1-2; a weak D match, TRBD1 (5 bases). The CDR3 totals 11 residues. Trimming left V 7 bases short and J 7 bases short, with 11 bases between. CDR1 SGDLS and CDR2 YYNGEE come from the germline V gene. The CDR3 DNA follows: TGTGCCAGCTCTTCCGGGGGTGGCTACACCTTC. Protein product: CASSSGGGYTF.

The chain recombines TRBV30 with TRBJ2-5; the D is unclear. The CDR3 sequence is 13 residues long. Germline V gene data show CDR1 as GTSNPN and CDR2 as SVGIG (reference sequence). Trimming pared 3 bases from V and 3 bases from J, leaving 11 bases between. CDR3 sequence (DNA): TGTGCCTGGAGACAGCCTCCGAAAGAGACCCAGTACTTC. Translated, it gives CAWRQPPKETQYF.

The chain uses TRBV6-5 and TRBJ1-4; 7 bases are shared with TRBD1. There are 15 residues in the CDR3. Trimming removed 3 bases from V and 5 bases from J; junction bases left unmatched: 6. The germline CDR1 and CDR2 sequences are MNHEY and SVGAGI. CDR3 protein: CASSYSGTENEKLFF. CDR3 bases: TGTGCCAGCAGTTATTCCGGGACAGAGAATGAAAAACTGTTTTTT.

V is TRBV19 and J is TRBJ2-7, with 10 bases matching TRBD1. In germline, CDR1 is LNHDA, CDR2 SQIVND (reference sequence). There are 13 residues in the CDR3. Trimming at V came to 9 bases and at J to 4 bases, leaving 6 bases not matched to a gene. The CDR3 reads CASADRGRYEQYF. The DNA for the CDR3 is TGTGCCAGCGCAGACAGGGGGCGTTACGAGCAGTACTTC.

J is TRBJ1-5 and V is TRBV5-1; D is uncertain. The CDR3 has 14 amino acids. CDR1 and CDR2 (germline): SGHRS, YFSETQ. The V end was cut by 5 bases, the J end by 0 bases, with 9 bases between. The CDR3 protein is CASSPGNSNQPQHF. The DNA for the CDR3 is TGCGCCAGCAGTCCCGGGAATAGCAATCAGCCCCAGCATTTT.

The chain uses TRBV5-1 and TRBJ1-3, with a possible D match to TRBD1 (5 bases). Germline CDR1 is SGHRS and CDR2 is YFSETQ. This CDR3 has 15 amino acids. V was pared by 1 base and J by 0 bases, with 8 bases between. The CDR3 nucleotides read TGCGCCAGCAGCTTGCAGGGTAGCTCTGGAAACACCATATATTTT. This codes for CASSLQGSSGNTIYF.

The CDR3 coding sequence is TGTGCCAGCAGTTACTCCCCCTACTCCGCCGAGCAGTACTTC. Translating gives CASSYSPYSAEQYF. The rearrangement uses TRBV6-5 and TRBJ2-7; D unclear. CDR1 is MNHEY, CDR2 SVGAGI, per germline. The CDR3 has 14 residues. Trimming pared 0 bases from V and 6 bases from J, leaving 12 bases between.

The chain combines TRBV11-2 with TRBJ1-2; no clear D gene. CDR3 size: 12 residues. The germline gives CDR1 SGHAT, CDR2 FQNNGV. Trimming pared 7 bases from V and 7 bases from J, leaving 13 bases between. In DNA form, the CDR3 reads TGTGCCAGCACCCCGAGGTACGGTGGCTACACCTTC. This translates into CASTPRYGGYTF. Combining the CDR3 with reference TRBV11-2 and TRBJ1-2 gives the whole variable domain EAGVAQSPRYKIIEKRQSVAFWCNPISGHATLYWYQQILGQGPKLLIQFQNNGVVDDSQLPKDRFSAERLKGVDSTLKIQPAKLEDSAVYLCASTPRYGGYTFGSGTRLTVV.

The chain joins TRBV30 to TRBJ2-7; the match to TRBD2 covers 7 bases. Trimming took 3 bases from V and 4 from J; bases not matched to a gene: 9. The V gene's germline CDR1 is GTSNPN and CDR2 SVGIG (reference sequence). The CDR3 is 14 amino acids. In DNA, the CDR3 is TGTGCCTGGAGGATAGCGGGCCTCGGGTACGAGCAGTACTTC. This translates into CAWRIAGLGYEQYF.

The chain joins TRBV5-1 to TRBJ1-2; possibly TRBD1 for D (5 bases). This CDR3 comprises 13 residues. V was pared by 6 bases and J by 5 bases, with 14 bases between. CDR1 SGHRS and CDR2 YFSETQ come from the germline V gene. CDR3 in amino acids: CASMGPGIYGYTF. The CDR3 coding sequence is TGCGCCAGCATGGGGCCAGGGATATATGGCTACACCTTC.

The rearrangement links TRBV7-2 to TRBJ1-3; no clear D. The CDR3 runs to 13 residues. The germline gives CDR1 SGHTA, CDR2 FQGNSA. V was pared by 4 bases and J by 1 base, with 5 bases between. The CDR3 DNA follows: TGTGCCAGCAGCTCCTCTTCTGGAAACACCATATATTTT. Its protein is CASSSSSGNTIYF.